These 27 T cell receptor beta chains were sequenced from one sample in a study of blood T cell repertoires in COVID-19. This table comes from immunoSEQ multiplex PCR, and its TCRdb copy is limited to in-frame clones, with some not included. The data contain roughly 150,000 clones, approximately 80% of them seen just once; the ten biggest clones take up around 5%. The sequenced sample was PBMCs or T cells enriched from blood (not recorded which). These receptors were collected from a man in his 70s who had been exposed to COVID-19.

CDR3 bases: TGTGCCAGCAGACGGGAGGGGACTGAAGCTTTCTTT. This encodes CASRREGTEAFF. The V gene is TRBV5-4, the J gene TRBJ1-1; D may be TRBD1 (5 bases). The germline V gene encodes CDR1 SGHNT and CDR2 YYREEE (reference sequence). V lost 5 bases and J lost 5, with 10 bases in between. The CDR3 loop spans 12 amino acids.

The chain combines TRBV6-5 with TRBJ2-3, with 7 positions matching TRBD1. Germline V gives CDR1 MNHEY, CDR2 SVGAGI. J was trimmed by 3 bases and V by 5 bases; bases with no gene match: 2. The CDR3 contains 13 residues. The CDR3 here is CASSPTGTDTQYF. CDR3 bases: TGTGCCAGCAGTCCGACAGGGACAGATACGCAGTATTTT.

This chain connects TRBV18 to TRBJ1-2, with TRBD1 matching 8 bases. CDR3 length: 17 amino acids. Germline V gene data show CDR1 as KGHSH and CDR2 as LQKENI. The J segment lost 4 bases and the V segment lost 1 base, leaving 11 bases of the junction unmatched. CDR3 amino acids: CASSPLQRNDRGYGYTF. DNA of the CDR3: TGTGCCAGCTCACCACTTCAGAGAAACGACAGGGGCTATGGCTACACCTTC.

The V gene is TRBV3-1 (or the pseudogene TRBV3-2), the J gene TRBJ2-1; TRBD2 aligns across 7 bases. The germline CDR1 and CDR2 sequences are LGHDT and YNNKEL (reference sequence). Trimming cost V 3 bases and J 7 bases; bases outside gene matches: 12. The CDR3 spans 16 residues. CDR3 protein: CASSQAGTNAGNEQFF. The DNA of the CDR3 is TGTGCCAGCAGCCAGGCCGGGACTAACGCGGGAAATGAGCAGTTCTTC.

The CDR3 DNA sequence: TGTGCCAGCAGCGCGGCAGGGTATGGCTACACCTTC. Translated, it gives CASSAAGYGYTF. V gene TRBV5-6 combines with J gene TRBJ1-2, with D perhaps TRBD1 (5 bases). This CDR3 comprises 12 residues. With 4 bases removed from V and 5 bases from J, the gap between germline ends came to 9 bases. The germline CDR1 and CDR2 sequences are SGHDT and YYEEEE.

V is TRBV5-1 and J is TRBJ2-1; 8 bases map to TRBD2. There are 14 residues in the CDR3. Looked up from germline, CDR1 is SGHRS and CDR2 is YFSETQ. Germline trimming cut 4 bases from V and 7 bases from J; bases unmatched to any gene: 7. The chain's CDR3 is CASSVSGGGNEQFF. CDR3 in DNA: TGCGCCAGCAGCGTGTCGGGAGGGGGGAATGAGCAGTTCTTC. The full variable domain, completed using reference TRBV5-1 and TRBJ2-1, is KAGVTQTPRYLIKTRGQQVTLSCSPISGHRSVSWYQQTPGQGLQFLFEYFSETQRNKGNFPGRFSGRQFSNSRSEMNVSTLELGDSALYLCASSVSGGGNEQFFGPGTRLTVL.

DNA for the CDR3: TGTGCCAGCAGCCGGACAGGGGCCAGCTCCTACAATGAGCAGTTCTTC. Translation: CASSRTGASSYNEQFF. The chain links TRBV6-2 or TRBV6-3 to TRBJ2-1, with 9 bases aligning to TRBD1. CDR3 length: 16 amino acids. Per the germline V gene, CDR1 is MNHEY and CDR2 is SVGEGT. Trimming took 6 bases from V and 0 from J; bases not matched to a gene: 6.

CDR3 coding DNA: TGTGCCAGCAGCCTCCTGGGGGGCGAGCGGGAGGCCTCCTACGAGCAGTACTTC. Protein: CASSLLGGEREASYEQYF. V usage is TRBV5-4 and J usage is TRBJ2-7, with 9 bases matching TRBD2. The CDR3 contains 18 residues. Trimming removed 4 bases from V and 0 bases from J; junction bases left unmatched: 14. The germline V gene encodes CDR1 SGHNT and CDR2 YYREEE (reference sequence).

The chain links TRBV19 to TRBJ1-5; D might be TRBD1 (5 bases). With 5 bases removed from V and 5 bases from J, the gap between germline ends came to 13 bases. Germline values: CDR1 LNHDA, CDR2 SQIVND (reference sequence). The CDR3 loop spans 14 amino acids. CDR3 amino acids: CASSPAGVDQPQHF. Written as DNA, the CDR3 is TGTGCCAGTAGTCCAGCGGGGGTTGATCAGCCCCAGCATTTT. The whole variable domain, filled in from reference TRBV19 and TRBJ1-5, reads DGGITQSPKYLFRKEGQNVTLSCEQNLNHDAMYWYRQDPGQGLRLIYYSQIVNDFQKGDIAEGYSVSREKKESFPLTVTSAQKNPTAFYLCASSPAGVDQPQHFGDGTRLSIL.

Note on this clone: A read error may be the cause here, since a much bigger clone is one base away. The chain carries TRBV14 and TRBJ1-3; D call uncertain. The length of the CDR3 is 14 residues. Per the germline V gene, CDR1 is SGHDN and CDR2 is FVKESK. CDR3 amino acids: CASSEEGAGNTIYF. The CDR3 coding sequence is TGTGCCAGCAGCGAAGAGGGAGCTGGAAACACCATATATTTT. The entire variable domain, with the rest obtained from reference TRBV14 and TRBJ1-3, is as follows: EAGVTQFPSHSVIEKGQTVTLRCDPISGHDNLYWYRRVMGKEIKFLLHFVKESKQDESGMPNNRFLAERTGGTYSTLKVQPAELEDSGVYFCASSEEGAGNTIYFGEGSWLTVV.

The J gene is TRBJ2-7, the V gene TRBV5-6; 7 positions agree with TRBD1. Germline CDR1 reads SGHDT; CDR2 reads YYEEEE. V shed 0 bases and J 3 bases; nucleotides not matched to a gene: 3. CDR3 size: 14 residues. In DNA, the CDR3 is TGTGCCAGCAGCTTGGCGGGACAGATCTACGAGCAGTACTTC. Translation: CASSLAGQIYEQYF.

This chain links TRBV28 with TRBJ1-1; 8 bases match TRBD1. Germline assignment: CDR1 MDHEN and CDR2 SYDVKM. This CDR3 is 16 amino acids long. The V segment lost 5 bases and the J segment 0 bases; nucleotides outside the gene matches: 8. CDR3 amino acids: CASSPGTGYLNTEAFF. Written as DNA, the CDR3 is TGTGCCAGCAGTCCGGGGACAGGATACTTGAACACTGAAGCTTTCTTT.

The chain employs TRBV3-1 (or the pseudogene TRBV3-2) and TRBJ1-1; tentatively, D is TRBD1 (6 bases). This CDR3 spans 13 amino acids. Germline V gene data show CDR1 as LGHDT and CDR2 as YNNKEL (reference sequence). V was shortened by 2 bases and J by 4 bases, with 8 bases between the two germline ends. Written as DNA, the CDR3 is TGTGCCAGCAGCCAAAGGGGGACCACTGAAGCTTTCTTT. Translating gives CASSQRGTTEAFF.

This clone was observed a single time. The chain combines TRBV5-4 with TRBJ2-7, with D tentatively TRBD2 (6 bases). The CDR3 runs 14 residues. The germline V gene encodes CDR1 SGHNT and CDR2 YYREEE (reference sequence). V lost 1 base and J lost 3, with 11 bases in between. The CDR3, as DNA: TGTGCCAGCAGCTTGTTTGGGGGACTCTACGAGCAGTACTTC. It yields the protein CASSLFGGLYEQYF.

This chain joins TRBV3-1 (or the pseudogene TRBV3-2) and TRBJ2-1; the match to TRBD1 covers 7 bases. The CDR3 consists of 15 residues. Germline CDR1 reads LGHDT; CDR2 reads YNNKEL (reference sequence). Trimming removed 4 bases from V and 0 bases from J; junction bases left unmatched: 3. CDR3 loop: CASSRGGSSYNEQFF. CDR3 DNA: TGTGCCAGCAGCCGAGGGGGCAGCTCCTACAATGAGCAGTTCTTC.

V usage is TRBV7-2 and J usage is TRBJ1-5, with D hard to call. Germline V gene sequence: CDR1 SGHTA, CDR2 FQGNSA. V lost 4 bases, J lost 7 bases, and 14 bases lay in between. This CDR3 has 14 residues. The CDR3 here is CASSSTGGEQPQHF. CDR3 DNA: TGTGCCAGCAGCTCGACTGGAGGCGAGCAGCCCCAGCATTTT.

The chain employs TRBV6-6 and TRBJ2-1, with a tentative D call TRBD1 (6 bases). V gave up 7 bases and J gave up 4 bases, with 11 bases separating them. The germline gives CDR1 MNHNY, CDR2 SVGAGI (reference sequence). The CDR3 runs 13 residues. CDR3 sequence (DNA): TGTGCCAGCACCCAAAGGGGGTACAATGAGCAGTTCTTC. Protein: CASTQRGYNEQFF.

V gene TRBV5-1 combines with J gene TRBJ2-3; no clear D. Trimming took 1 base from V and 0 from J, leaving 6 bases between them. This CDR3 spans 14 amino acids. Germline V gives CDR1 SGHRS, CDR2 YFSETQ. The CDR3 is CASSLFLSTDTQYF. The CDR3 DNA reads TGCGCCAGCAGCTTGTTTTTAAGCACAGATACGCAGTATTTT.

V usage is TRBV11-3 and J usage is TRBJ2-1; 7 bases match TRBD1. Germline V lookup: CDR1 SGHNT, CDR2 YENEEA. V lost 1 base and J lost 3; bases outside the gene matches: 9. This CDR3 is 17 amino acids long. CDR3 bases: TGTGCCAGCAGCTTAGCCTTCGGGACAGCGAACTACAATGAGCAGTTCTTC. Translated, it gives CASSLAFGTANYNEQFF.

The sample holds a few counts of this clone. The CDR3 sequence: CASSLRQVYNSPLHF. CDR3 nucleotides: TGTGCCAGCAGCTTAAGGCAGGTCTATAATTCACCCCTCCACTTT. The chain couples TRBV7-8 to TRBJ1-6; D is uncertain. V lost 2 bases and J 3 bases, leaving 8 bases between the germline ends. Germline V gene data show CDR1 as SGHVS and CDR2 as FQNEAQ. This CDR3 has 15 residues.

The rearrangement links TRBV18 to TRBJ1-1, with 9 positions matching TRBD1. Germline V CDR1 and CDR2: KGHSH, LQKENI. There are 12 residues in the CDR3. V shed 6 bases, J shed 5 bases, and the junction held 1 base outside the gene matches. The CDR3 DNA reads as TGTGCCAGCTCCGGACAGGGGACTGAAGCTTTCTTT. It specifies CASSGQGTEAFF. The full variable domain, completed using reference TRBV18 and TRBJ1-1, is NAGVMQNPRHLVRRRGQEARLRCSPMKGHSHVYWYRQLPEEGLKFMVYLQKENIIDESGMPKERFSAEFPKEGPSILRIQQVVRGDSAAYFCASSGQGTEAFFGQGTRLTVV.

This clone was counted a single time. The V and J genes are TRBV4-3 and TRBJ1-5, with 8 bases that match TRBD1. The J segment lost 5 bases and the V segment lost 8 bases, leaving 20 bases of the junction unmatched. From germline, CDR1 is LGHNA and CDR2 YSLEER. The length of the CDR3 is 18 residues. The CDR3 DNA reads as TGCGCCAGCGACCGACAGGGGTACATAATACCACTCCATCAGCCCCAGCATTTT. Amino acids: CASDRQGYIIPLHQPQHF.

The V gene is TRBV9, the J gene TRBJ1-1, with a tentative D call TRBD1 (6 bases). CDR1 and CDR2 (germline): SGDLS, YYNGEE. The CDR3 contains 14 residues. Trimming took off 5 bases at V and 1 base at J, with 12 bases between the two ends. CDR3 sequence: CASSSGAGNTEAFF. The CDR3 coding sequence is TGTGCCAGCAGTTCAGGGGCCGGGAACACTGAAGCTTTCTTT.

V is TRBV7-6 and J is TRBJ1-4; D gene ambiguous. Per germline, CDR1 SGHVS and CDR2 FNYEAQ. The CDR3 totals 11 residues. V gave up 2 bases and J gave up 10 bases, with 5 bases separating them. CDR3 region: CASSLTVKLFF. Here the CDR3 DNA reads TGTGCCAGCAGCTTAACTGTAAAACTGTTTTTT.

The gene calls are TRBV5-1 and TRBJ1-1; D not resolved. Trimming pared 7 bases from V and 4 bases from J, leaving 14 bases between. CDR1 and CDR2 (germline): SGHRS, YFSETQ. The CDR3 loop spans 13 amino acids. The CDR3 sequence is CASSPNGRTEAFF. The CDR3 DNA sequence: TGCGCCAGCTCACCCAATGGGCGCACTGAAGCTTTCTTT.

The V and J genes are TRBV27 and TRBJ2-2, with TRBD1 identical over 8 bases. In germline, CDR1 is MNHEY, CDR2 SMNVEV (reference sequence). CDR3 length equals 14 residues. J lost 7 bases, V lost 5 bases, and 6 bases had no gene match. The CDR3 reads CASSLDRVGGELFF. The CDR3 nucleotides are TGTGCCAGCAGTCTGGACAGGGTGGGCGGGGAGCTGTTTTTT.

This clone was counted many times. The chain links TRBV9 to TRBJ1-1; 10 positions agree with TRBD1. The CDR3 spans 14 residues. CDR1 is SGDLS and CDR2 is YYNGEE in the germline V gene. V was pared by 4 bases and J by 4 bases, with 4 bases of the junction left unmatched. Here the CDR3 reads CASSSGTGATEAFF. CDR3 DNA: TGTGCCAGCAGCTCCGGGACAGGGGCCACTGAAGCTTTCTTT.